The rows below give T cell receptor beta chains drawn from one sample of a study of blood T cell repertoires in COVID-19. TCRdb keeps only in-frame clones here, not all; method: immunoSEQ multiplex PCR. The sample gives around 100,000 clones, 84% of which show up once; about 27% is in the top ten. Material for sequencing was peripheral blood. These TCRs come from a man aged 55 to 70 with acute or convalescent COVID-19. Both conserved end residues are part of each CDR3. The D gene is left open where the match is weak. Clone size, where shown, is once, few, many, or a class for clones that have expanded.

>-|-|TRBV3-1/TRBV3-2|TRBJ1-4
CASSQEAGIGKLFF
TGTGCCAGCAGCCAAGAGGCAGGGATCGGAAAACTGTTTTTT
>-|-|TRBV4-1|TRBJ2-5
CASSQRKRLEPTQYF
TGCGCCAGCAGCCAACGGAAGCGTCTAGAACCGACCCAGTACTTC
>once|-|TRBV28|TRBJ2-2
CASSFGGGELFF
TGTGCCAGCAGTTTCGGGGGAGGGGAGCTGTTTTTT
>once|-|TRBV28|TRBJ1-3
CASSFKFLGDSGNTIYF
TGTGCCAGCAGTTTTAAGTTCTTAGGGGACTCTGGAAACACCATATATTTT
>-|-|TRBV7-9|TRBJ1-5
CASSSQGSQPQHF
TGTGCCAGCAGCTCACAGGGCAGTCAGCCCCAGCATTTT
>-|TRBD2|TRBV10-3|TRBJ2-3
CAIRISEGLLAGEVDTQYF
TGTGCCATCAGGATCTCAGAGGGCCTGCTAGCGGGAGAGGTAGATACGCAGTATTTT
>-|-|TRBV18|TRBJ2-5
CASSPPNDRPLQETQYF
TGTGCCAGCTCACCACCCAACGACAGGCCCCTTCAAGAGACCCAGTACTTC
>-|-|TRBV20-1|TRBJ2-3
CSPWQGDTQYF
TGCAGTCCTTGGCAGGGAGATACGCAGTATTTT
>-|TRBD2|TRBV28|TRBJ2-7
CASSRLATEQYF
TGTGCCAGCAGTCGACTAGCGACAGAGCAGTACTTC
>-|TRBD1|TRBV28|TRBJ1-5
CASSEGGNRNQPQHF
TGTGCCAGCAGTGAAGGGGGCAATCGCAATCAGCCCCAGCATTTT
>-|TRBD2|TRBV6-5|TRBJ2-1
CASTAGGRSEQFF
TGTGCCAGCACGGCGGGGGGGAGGAGTGAGCAGTTCTTC
>-|TRBD1|TRBV6-5|TRBJ1-5
CASSHGQADQPQHF
TGTGCCAGCAGCCACGGACAGGCGGATCAGCCCCAGCATTTT
>-|TRBD1|TRBV30|TRBJ2-5
CAWTDGQGREETQYF
TGTGCCTGGACGGACGGACAGGGTAGGGAAGAGACCCAGTACTTC
>-|TRBD1|TRBV5-1|TRBJ2-3
CASSTGTGQDTQYF
TGCGCCAGCAGCACCGGGACAGGCCAAGATACGCAGTATTTT
>-|TRBD1|TRBV6-5|TRBJ1-1
CASSYSGQGGRSAFF
TGTGCCAGCAGTTACTCGGGGCAGGGGGGACGATCAGCTTTCTTT
>-|TRBD1|TRBV11-1|TRBJ1-1
CASSKGRGRLITEAFF
TGTGCCAGCAGTAAGGGAAGGGGGCGGTTGATCACTGAAGCTTTCTTT
>-|-|TRBV5-5|TRBJ1-1
CASRTTTNTEAFF
TGTGCCAGTAGGACAACTACGAACACTGAAGCTTTCTTT
>-|TRBD2|TRBV4-2|TRBJ2-5
CASSQVVGGRAPTQYF
TGTGCCAGCAGCCAAGTGGTCGGCGGGAGGGCACCGACCCAGTACTTC
>-|-|TRBV6-5|TRBJ1-1
CASTVWIGETEAFF
TGTGCCAGCACCGTTTGGATCGGAGAGACTGAAGCTTTCTTT
>-|-|TRBV20-1|TRBJ2-1
CSARDRLEQFF
TGCAGTGCTAGAGATCGGTTAGAGCAGTTCTTC
>-|-|TRBV29-1|TRBJ2-2
CSVRTLTGELFF
TGCAGCGTCCGGACTCTCACCGGGGAGCTGTTTTTT
>-|-|TRBV11-2|TRBJ1-2
CASSFYYGYTF
TGTGCCAGCAGCTTCTATTATGGCTACACCTTC
>-|TRBD2|TRBV15|TRBJ2-2
CATSSGSYNTGELFF
TGTGCCACCAGTAGCGGGAGTTATAACACCGGGGAGCTGTTTTTT
>-|TRBD1|TRBV5-1|TRBJ2-7
CASSQGQGEQYF
TGCGCCAGCAGCCAGGGACAGGGCGAGCAGTACTTC
>-|TRBD1|TRBV7-8|TRBJ2-6
CASSGDRDLGANVLTF
TGTGCCAGCAGCGGGGACAGGGATTTGGGGGCCAACGTCCTGACTTTC
>-|TRBD1|TRBV5-1|TRBJ1-1
CASSSFLTGTGNTEAFF
TGCGCCAGCAGCTCTTTCTTAACCGGGACAGGGAACACTGAAGCTTTCTTT
>-|-|TRBV27|TRBJ2-1
CASSPWSGAYNEQFF
TGTGCCAGCAGTCCCTGGAGCGGAGCCTACAATGAGCAGTTCTTC
>-|TRBD2|TRBV27|TRBJ2-3
CASSPPGLATDTQYF
TGTGCCAGCAGCCCTCCGGGACTAGCAACAGATACGCAGTATTTT
>-|-|TRBV7-9|TRBJ1-3
CASTPLRGPGNTIYF
TGTGCCAGCACCCCACTCCGGGGTCCTGGAAACACCATATATTTT
>-|-|TRBV10-1|TRBJ1-3
CASSGFVEGESVGNTIYF
TGCGCCAGCAGTGGATTCGTTGAGGGGGAGTCGGTTGGAAACACCATATATTTT
>-|-|TRBV5-5|TRBJ2-5
CASSTRTQETQYF
TGTGCCAGCAGCACCCGGACACAAGAGACCCAGTACTTC
>-|-|TRBV20-1|TRBJ1-3
CSARQGNTIYF
TGCAGTGCTCGACAGGGAAACACCATATATTTT
>-|-|TRBV6-5|TRBJ1-3
CASSYRGQRGNTIYF
TGTGCCAGCAGTTACCGAGGACAGCGTGGAAACACCATATATTTT
>-|-|TRBV28|TRBJ1-1
CASSLSLLGEGGPEAFF
TGTGCCAGCAGTTTATCCCTCCTTGGGGAGGGGGGACCTGAAGCTTTCTTT
>-|-|TRBV19|TRBJ2-1
CASSIDGGVAYNEQFF
TGTGCCAGTAGTATAGACGGAGGGGTCGCCTACAATGAGCAGTTCTTC
>-|TRBD1|TRBV15|TRBJ2-3
CATSRVGGQGADTQYF
TGTGCCACCAGCAGAGTCGGCGGACAGGGGGCAGATACGCAGTATTTT
>once|TRBD1|TRBV19|TRBJ2-2
CASSIRQGASGELFF
TGTGCCAGTAGTATCAGACAGGGGGCGAGCGGGGAGCTGTTTTTT
>-|-|TRBV18|TRBJ2-3
CASSRRAGSTDTQYF
TGTGCCAGCTCACGAAGGGCGGGAAGCACAGATACGCAGTATTTT
>-|-|TRBV7-8|TRBJ1-2
CASSPVRRDYGYTF
TGTGCCAGCAGCCCCGTGCGCAGGGACTATGGCTACACCTTC
>-|TRBD1|TRBV19|TRBJ1-3
CASSWGQGPGNTIYF
TGTGCCAGTAGTTGGGGACAGGGGCCTGGAAACACCATATATTTT
>few|-|TRBV29-1|TRBJ1-1
CSVLGNSPEAFF
TGCAGCGTCTTGGGTAACAGCCCTGAAGCTTTCTTT
>-|TRBD2|TRBV11-1|TRBJ2-7
CASSPSSGRSYEQYF
TGTGCCAGCAGCCCTTCTAGCGGACGGTCCTACGAGCAGTACTTC
>-|-|TRBV10-3|TRBJ2-1
CAIGALNEQFF
TGTGCCATCGGGGCCCTCAATGAGCAGTTCTTC
>-|-|TRBV24-1|TRBJ1-2
CATSEAGRDYGYTF
TGTGCCACCAGTGAGGCTGGGAGGGACTATGGCTACACCTTC
>-|-|TRBV7-9|TRBJ1-3
CASSRLALRSGNTIYF
TGTGCCAGCAGCCGCTTGGCCCTCCGCTCTGGAAACACCATATATTTT
>-|-|TRBV4-3|TRBJ1-5
CASSQDRASREPQHF
TGCGCCAGCAGCCAAGATAGGGCCTCGAGGGAGCCCCAGCATTTT